What follows describes a single TCR beta chain. Its antigen remains unknown. TCRdb's table, derived via immunoSEQ multiplex PCR, lists solely in-frame clones and lacks some. This sample has fewer than 200,000 clones, with around 92% found just once. This specimen belongs to a study of T cell responses to AZD1222 COVID-19 vaccine. Study-level results: Only a handful of individuals given AZD1222 were seropositive at baseline. Vaccine-associated CD4 TCRs ranged over spike, dominating at 160-218 and 743-854.

V lost 0 bases, J lost 10 bases, and 13 bases lay in between. Germline CDR1 reads LGHDT; CDR2 reads YNNKEL (reference sequence). The CDR3 covers 15 residues. The chain employs TRBV3-1 (or the pseudogene TRBV3-2) and TRBJ1-6; D is unresolved. The TCR sequence derives from an adult in good health. Source: peripheral blood, taken on day 0 of AZD1222 vaccination. The CDR3 nucleotides read TGTGCCAGCAGCCAAGAAGCGGGTGTCAGATCACCCCTCCACTTT. Translated: CASSQEAGVRSPLHF.